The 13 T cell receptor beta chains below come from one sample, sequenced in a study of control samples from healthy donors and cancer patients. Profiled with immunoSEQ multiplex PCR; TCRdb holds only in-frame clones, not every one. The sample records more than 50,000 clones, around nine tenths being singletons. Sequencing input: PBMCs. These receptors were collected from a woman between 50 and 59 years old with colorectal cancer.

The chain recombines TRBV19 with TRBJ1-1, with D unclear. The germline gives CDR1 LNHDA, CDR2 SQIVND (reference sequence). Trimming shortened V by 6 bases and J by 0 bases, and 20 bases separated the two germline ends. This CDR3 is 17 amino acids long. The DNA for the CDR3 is TGTGCCAGTAGCCGTGGTCAGTCTTCTTACATGAACACTGAAGCTTTCTTT. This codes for CASSRGQSSYMNTEAFF.

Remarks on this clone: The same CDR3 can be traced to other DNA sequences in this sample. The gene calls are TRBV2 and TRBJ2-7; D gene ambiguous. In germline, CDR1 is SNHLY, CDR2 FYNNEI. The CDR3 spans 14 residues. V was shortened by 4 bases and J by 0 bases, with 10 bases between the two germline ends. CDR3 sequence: CASSAGSLSYEQYF. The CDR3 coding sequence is TGTGCCAGCAGTGCTGGATCCCTCTCCTACGAGCAGTACTTC.

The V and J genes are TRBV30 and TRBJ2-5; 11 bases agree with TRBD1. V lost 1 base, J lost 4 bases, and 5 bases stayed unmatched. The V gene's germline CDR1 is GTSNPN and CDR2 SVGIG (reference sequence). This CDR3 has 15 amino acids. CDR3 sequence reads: CAWSGGQGGVETQYF. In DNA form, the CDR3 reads TGTGCCTGGAGTGGGGGACAGGGGGGGGTAGAGACCCAGTACTTC. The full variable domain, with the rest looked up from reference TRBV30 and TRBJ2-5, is SQTIHQWPATLVQPVGSPLSLECTVEGTSNPNLYWYRQAAGRGLQLLFYSVGIGQISSEVPQNLSASRPQDRQFILSSKKLLLSDSGFYLCAWSGGQGGVETQYFGPGTRLLVL.

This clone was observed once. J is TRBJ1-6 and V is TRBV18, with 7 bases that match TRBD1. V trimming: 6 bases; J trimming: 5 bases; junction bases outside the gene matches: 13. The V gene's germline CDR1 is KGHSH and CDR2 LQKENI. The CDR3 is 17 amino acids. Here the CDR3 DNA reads TGTGCCAGCTCCGACCGAGGGGCCCAGGGGGATAATTCACCCCTCCACTTT. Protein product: CASSDRGAQGDNSPLHF.

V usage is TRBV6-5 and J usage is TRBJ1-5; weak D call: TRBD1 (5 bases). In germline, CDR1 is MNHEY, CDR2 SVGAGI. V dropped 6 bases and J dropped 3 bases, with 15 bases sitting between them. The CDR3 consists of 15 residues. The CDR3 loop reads CASSATGTYNQPQHF. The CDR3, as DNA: TGTGCCAGCAGCGCTACAGGCACCTACAATCAGCCCCAGCATTTT.

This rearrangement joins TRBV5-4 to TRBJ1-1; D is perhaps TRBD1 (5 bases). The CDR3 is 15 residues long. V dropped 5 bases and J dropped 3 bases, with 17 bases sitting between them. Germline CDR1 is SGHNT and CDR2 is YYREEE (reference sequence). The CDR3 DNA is TGTGCCAGCAGTTCGAGCGATCAGGGAGACACTGAAGCTTTCTTT. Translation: CASSSSDQGDTEAFF.

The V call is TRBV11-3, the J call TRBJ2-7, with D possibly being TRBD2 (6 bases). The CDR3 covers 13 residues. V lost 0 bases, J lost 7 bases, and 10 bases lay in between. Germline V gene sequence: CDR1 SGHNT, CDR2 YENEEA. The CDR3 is CASSLELAREQYF. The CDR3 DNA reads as TGTGCCAGCAGCTTAGAGCTAGCGAGGGAGCAGTACTTC.

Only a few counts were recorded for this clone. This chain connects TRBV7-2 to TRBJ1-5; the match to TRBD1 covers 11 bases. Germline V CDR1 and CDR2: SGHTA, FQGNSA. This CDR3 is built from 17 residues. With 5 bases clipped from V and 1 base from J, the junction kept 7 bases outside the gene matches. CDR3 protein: CASSPDRGRRSNQPQHF. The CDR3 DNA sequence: TGTGCCAGCAGCCCGGACAGGGGGCGCCGGAGCAATCAGCCCCAGCATTTT.

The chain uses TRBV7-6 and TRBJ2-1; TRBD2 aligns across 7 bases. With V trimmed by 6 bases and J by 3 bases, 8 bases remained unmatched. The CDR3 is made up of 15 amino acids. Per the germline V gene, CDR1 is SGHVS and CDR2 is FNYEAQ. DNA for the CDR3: TGTGCCAGCAGTTATACTGGCGGGAGCTACAATGAGCAGTTCTTC. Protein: CASSYTGGSYNEQFF.

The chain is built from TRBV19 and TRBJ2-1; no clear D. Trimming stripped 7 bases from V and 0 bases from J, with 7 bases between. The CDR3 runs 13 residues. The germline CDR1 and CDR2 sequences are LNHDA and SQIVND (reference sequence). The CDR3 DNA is TGTGCCAGTAAAAGTTTCTCCTACAATGAGCAGTTCTTC. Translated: CASKSFSYNEQFF.

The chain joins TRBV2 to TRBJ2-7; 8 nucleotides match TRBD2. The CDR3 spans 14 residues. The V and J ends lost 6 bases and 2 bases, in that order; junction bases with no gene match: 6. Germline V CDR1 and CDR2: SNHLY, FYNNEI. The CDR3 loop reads CASSKPGLAYEQYF. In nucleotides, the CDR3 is TGTGCCAGCAGCAAACCGGGACTAGCCTACGAGCAGTACTTC.

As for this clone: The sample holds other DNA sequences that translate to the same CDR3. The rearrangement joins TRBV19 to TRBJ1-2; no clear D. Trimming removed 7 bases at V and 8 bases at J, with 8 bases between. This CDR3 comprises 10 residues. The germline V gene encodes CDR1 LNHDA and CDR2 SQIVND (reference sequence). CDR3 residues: CASNDRGYTF. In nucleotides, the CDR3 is TGTGCCAGTAATGACCGGGGCTACACCTTC.

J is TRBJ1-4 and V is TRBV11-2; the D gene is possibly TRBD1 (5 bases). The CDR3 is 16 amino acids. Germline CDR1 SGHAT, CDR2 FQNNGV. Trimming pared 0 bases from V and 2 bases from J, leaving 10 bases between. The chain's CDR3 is CASSLDRARTNEKLFF. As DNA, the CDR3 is TGTGCCAGCAGCTTAGACAGGGCCCGCACTAATGAAAAACTGTTTTTT.